The rows below give T cell receptor beta chains drawn from one sample of a study of cytomegalovirus exposure and HLA in healthy donors. Only in-frame clones appear in the TCRdb table, and some are missing; sequencing was by immunoSEQ multiplex PCR. This sample carries tens of thousands of clones, roughly 69% of them seen once, and the ten largest clones take about 2.9%. Sequenced: PBMCs. The receptor set was obtained from a woman aged 45-60 years in good health and CMV-seronegative. The CDR3 runs from the conserved cysteine through the conserved F or W. A D gene is named only where the DNA matches it firmly. Expanded clones get a size class; other rows say once, few or many, or leave the size out.

TRBV6-5,TRBJ2-5,few,NA,TGTGCCAGCAGTTATCGGGAGCTGGGGGAGACCCAGTACTTC,CASSYRELGETQYF
TRBV4-3,TRBJ2-7,few,TRBD2,TGCGCCAGCAGCCAATCCTTTCCCTTTTCTAGCGGGAGAGAATACGAGCAGTACTTC,CASSQSFPFSSGREYEQYF
TRBV5-8,TRBJ2-7,medium-sized,NA,TGTGCCAGCACCCAGGGGTTAGGCGAGCAGTACTTC,CASTQGLGEQYF
TRBV6-1,TRBJ1-4,NA,TRBD1,TGTGCCAGCAGTGCGACAGGGCTTGGTGAAAAACTGTTTTTT,CASSATGLGEKLFF
TRBV11-1,TRBJ2-7,NA,NA,TGTGCCAGCAGCTTCTCGACAGGTTCCTACGAGCAGTACTTC,CASSFSTGSYEQYF
TRBV19,TRBJ2-1,few,TRBD1,TGTGCCAGTAGTATTGGTACAGGGGGCGAGGAGCAGTTCTTC,CASSIGTGGEEQFF
TRBV30,TRBJ2-3,few,TRBD2,TGTGCCTGGAGTCGTGCTAGCGGGCGTTCAGATACGCAGTATTTT,CAWSRASGRSDTQYF
TRBV19,TRBJ1-2,once,NA,TGTGCCAGTAGTACCCTTGACAGGAACGAGGGCTACACCTTC,CASSTLDRNEGYTF
TRBV5-1,TRBJ2-3,few,NA,TGCGCCAGCAGCTTGGGACAGGCAGATACGCAGTATTTT,CASSLGQADTQYF
TRBV7-3,TRBJ2-1,once,TRBD2,TGTGCCAGCAACTTAGCGGGAGGGGCAAACAATGAGCAGTTCTTC,CASNLAGGANNEQFF
TRBV28,TRBJ2-7,few,TRBD2,TGTGCCAGCAGTTTGGCGGGAGGGCCTAACGAGCAGTACTTC,CASSLAGGPNEQYF
TRBV10-3,TRBJ2-1,NA,TRBD2,TGTGCCATCAGTGAGTCTGCTAGCGGCATTTACAATGAGCAGTTCTTC,CAISESASGIYNEQFF
TRBV10-3,TRBJ2-2,NA,NA,TGTGCCATCCGACGGCCAGGGAACACCGGGGAGCTGTTTTTT,CAIRRPGNTGELFF
TRBV27,TRBJ2-3,NA,TRBD2,TGTGCCAGCAGTGGGGGGGGTAACACAGATACGCAGTATTTT,CASSGGGNTDTQYF
TRBV5-1,TRBJ2-7,NA,TRBD1,TGCGCCAGCAGCCCGGGACAGCTATCCTACGAGCAGTACTTC,CASSPGQLSYEQYF
TRBV2,TRBJ2-7,few,TRBD2,TGTGCCAGCAGGGTTACTAGCGCCCACGAGCAGTACTTC,CASRVTSAHEQYF
TRBV25-1,TRBJ2-3,NA,TRBD1,TGTGCCAGCACACAGGGGGCGACAGATACGCAGTATTTT,CASTQGATDTQYF
TRBV19,TRBJ2-7,NA,NA,TGTGCCAGTAGTATGTATGGTGGGTCAGGGCGCATGCAAGCCTACGAGCAGTACTTC,CASSMYGGSGRMQAYEQYF
TRBV5-6,TRBJ2-5,NA,TRBD1,TGTGCCAGCAGCCTACAGGGGGCGCGGGAGACCCAGTACTTC,CASSLQGARETQYF
TRBV6-5,TRBJ2-7,few,TRBD2,TGTGCCAGCGGTCGGACTAGCGGGACCTACGAGCAGTACTTC,CASGRTSGTYEQYF
TRBV28,TRBJ1-4,NA,NA,TGTGCCAGCAGCTGGTGGTCGCAGGGCACCAATGAAAAACTGTTTTTT,CASSWWSQGTNEKLFF
TRBV15,TRBJ2-7,NA,NA,TGTGCCACCAGCCCCCGGGTGGCGGGCGAGCAGTACTTC,CATSPRVAGEQYF
TRBV4-2,TRBJ2-1,NA,TRBD2,TGTGCCAGCAGCCAAGTGGCTAGCGGGGGGGAGGGTTTCACTGAGCAGTTCTTC,CASSQVASGGEGFTEQFF
TRBV6-1,TRBJ2-2,few,TRBD2,TGTGCCAGCAGTGTCACACTAGCGGGATTGTACACCGGGGAGCTGTTTTTT,CASSVTLAGLYTGELFF
TRBV7-2,TRBJ1-4,NA,NA,TGTGCCAGCAGCTTAGGACCCCAGGGAAGGGGTGTGTTTTTT,CASSLGPQGRGVFF
TRBV19,TRBJ1-5,NA,NA,TGTGCCAGTACGCGGTCGGTGGGGAGTAATCAGCCCCAGCATTTT,CASTRSVGSNQPQHF
TRBV5-1,TRBJ1-2,few,NA,TGCGCCAGCAGCCTAGGCGACGGGGTCAACTATGGCTACACCTTC,CASSLGDGVNYGYTF
TRBV11-2,TRBJ2-7,NA,NA,TGTGCCAGCAGCTTAGGACAGAGCTCCTACGAGCAGTACTTC,CASSLGQSSYEQYF
TRBV2,TRBJ1-2,NA,NA,TGTGCCAGCACCCGGTTGCCTAACTATGGCTACACCTTC,CASTRLPNYGYTF
TRBV15,TRBJ2-1,NA,TRBD1,TGTGCCACCAGTACGACAGGGAGCTCCTACAATGAGCAGTTCTTC,CATSTTGSSYNEQFF
TRBV21-1,TRBJ2-1,NA,NA,TGTGCCAGCAGCAAAGAGAGATTTATGAAGGGGGCGCCGAACAATGAGCAGTTCTTC,CASSKERFMKGAPNNEQFF